This TCR beta chain was sequenced for a study of T cells in Graves' hyperthyroidism and ophthalmopathy. TCR beta CDR3 regions were amplified from RNA transcripts. The HTBI set primed first-round TCR CDR3 RT-PCR. MiXCR was run by TCRdb on the multiplex PCR reads, yielding one entry per CDR3 protein. In the table there are roughly 660,000 distinct CDR3 sequences, roughly 17% of which are singletons. Diagnoses were made from clinical symptoms, serum measures (thyroxine and TRAb), thyroid ultrasound and orbital computed tomography. An approximately 9.4 ml volume of fresh peripheral blood provided the PBMCs. The CDR3 has 13 amino acids. Trimming shortened V by 5 bases and J by 6 bases, and 13 bases separated the two germline ends. From germline, CDR1 is SGHAT and CDR2 FQNNGV. This clonotype was seen many times.

The TCR comes from a man aged 50 or older with Graves' hyperthyroidism. The source material was blood. This chain connects TRBV11-2 to TRBJ1-2; maybe TRBD1 (5 bases). The CDR3 loop reads CASSPSWGNGYTF. The CDR3 DNA reads as TGTGCCAGCAGCCCGAGTTGGGGGAATGGCTACACCTTC.